This TCR beta chain was sequenced during a study of blood T cells in healthy people across ages. Overall study findings and caveats: Per-million-T-cell TCR beta diversity fell roughly linearly with age.

The second PCR ran roughly 6 to 11 cycles with a sample-barcoded 5' primer and J-beta primers. TCRdb reprocessed the 5' RACE reads via MiXCR and lists one record per CDR3 protein. The sample has 540,000 or so distinct CDR3 sequences; approximately 25% are singletons. The CDR3 has 12 amino acids. From germline, CDR1 is MNHEY and CDR2 SVGEGT. The sample holds a few counts of this clonotype. Its antigen is not known. The sample was also linked to a second study, of T cells of mothers and their children. That paper notes: Related mother-child pairs showed slightly higher but non-significant overlap than unrelated pairs.

Input material: blood. This chain links TRBV6-2 or TRBV6-3 with TRBJ2-5, with D maybe TRBD2 (6 bases). The DNA end is a closer match to TRBJ2-1, so the J assignment may be wrong. The source of this sequence is a boy aged 5-17 years in good health. In DNA, the CDR3 is TGTGCCAGCAGTTACTTAGGGAGGTTGCAGTTCTTC. Encoded protein: CASSYLGRLQFF.